This passage covers 29 T cell receptor beta chains from one sample sequenced in a study of T cell repertoires in cytomegalovirus infection. The antigens these receptors bind are not known. TCRdb re-analysed the reads in MiXCR, keeping a single row per CDR3 protein. The table has 900,000 to 950,000 distinct CDR3 sequences, less than 35% seen once; the top ten hold over 13%. Sequenced here: cultured CD8+ T cells from PBMCs, sampled from culture after CMV antigen stimulation. The receptors derive from a human donor in good health (CMV status not recorded). Some clones in this sample may be carry-over from other donors' samples.

This clonotype was counted between two and nine times. The CDR3 DNA is TGCGCCAGCAGCCAAGAGACACAGGCCGGGGGTTATGGCTACACCTTC. Translation gives CASSQETQAGGYGYTF. The J gene is TRBJ1-2, the V gene TRBV4-3; TRBD1 might be the D (5 bases). The germline gives CDR1 LGHNA, CDR2 YSLEER. Trimming removed 0 bases at V and 5 bases at J, with 16 bases between. This CDR3 has 16 amino acids.

This clonotype was recorded a few times. V gene TRBV19 combines with J gene TRBJ1-5; D not certain. The CDR3 sequence is 14 residues long. The germline gives CDR1 LNHDA, CDR2 SQIVND (reference sequence). V lost 3 bases and J lost 3, with 9 bases in between. CDR3 bases: TGTGCCAGTAGTATCGGTGACTTCAATCAGCCCCAGCATTTT. Protein sequence: CASSIGDFNQPQHF.

Only a few counts were recorded for this clonotype. The rearrangement joins TRBV7-9 to TRBJ1-4, with D possibly TRBD1 on 5 matching bases. Germline CDR1 is SEHNR and CDR2 is FQNEAQ (reference sequence). The CDR3 is 15 residues long. Deletions cut 5 bases from V and 5 bases from J, with 15 bases between. The CDR3, as DNA: TGTGCCAGCAGCGGAGGGACGGCCGAAAATGAAAAACTGTTTTTT. This gives the protein CASSGGTAENEKLFF.

This clonotype was detected only a few times. The V gene is TRBV20-1, the J gene TRBJ2-5; 7 nucleotides line up with TRBD1. The junction had 7 bases not matched to a gene; V was cut back by 6 bases and J by 6 bases. From germline, CDR1 is DFQATT and CDR2 SNEGSKA (reference sequence). The CDR3 extends over 12 amino acids. DNA for the CDR3: TGCAGTGCCGCTGACAGGGACAAGACCCAGTACTTC. It codes for CSAADRDKTQYF.

This clonotype has just a few counts. The rearrangement links TRBV20-1 to TRBJ2-7; possible D gene TRBD1, 6 bases. V dropped 1 base and J dropped 1 base, with 8 bases sitting between them. The CDR3 consists of 13 residues. CDR1 DFQATT and CDR2 SNEGSKA come from the germline V gene (reference sequence). In nucleotides, the CDR3 is TGCAGTGCTAGAGGCAGGGGATCCTACGAGCAGTACTTC. Translating it yields CSARGRGSYEQYF.

Comment on this clonotype: At one end the junction does not follow the germline gene, possibly because of a read error. The chain employs TRBV7-6 and TRBJ2-3; possibly TRBD2 for D (6 bases). This CDR3 has 13 residues. Germline V lookup: CDR1 SGHVS, CDR2 FNYEAQ. CDR3 nucleotide sequence: TGTGCTAGCAGTCTCTGGGGGGCAGATACGCAGTATTTT. It encodes CASSLWGADTQYF.

This clonotype has a handful of counts. The chain couples TRBV6-2 or TRBV6-3 to TRBJ2-1, with TRBD2 matching over 12 bases. V shed 3 bases, J shed 5 bases, and the junction held 5 bases outside the gene matches. The CDR3 contains 16 residues. Germline assignment: CDR1 MNHEY and CDR2 SVGEGT. CDR3 in DNA: TGTGCCAGCAGTTATCTAGCGGGGGGGCGGGACAATGAGCAGTTCTTC. This gives the protein CASSYLAGGRDNEQFF.

V is TRBV7-4 and J is TRBJ2-4; D call uncertain. The germline V gene encodes CDR1 SGHVT and CDR2 SQSDAQ. CDR3 length: 16 amino acids. V gave up 5 bases and J gave up 0 bases, with 14 bases separating them. As DNA, the CDR3 is TGTGCCAGCAGCCCTAGGTCTCCGATAGCCAAAAACATTCAGTACTTC. Translated: CASSPRSPIAKNIQYF.

This clonotype has a handful of counts. V is TRBV7-9 and J is TRBJ1-1; D gene ambiguous. This CDR3 spans 14 amino acids. V was shortened by 5 bases and J by 4 bases, with 14 bases between the two germline ends. Germline V CDR1 and CDR2: SEHNR, FQNEAQ (reference sequence). As DNA, the CDR3 is TGTGCCAGCAGCAATTCGGGAGTATCCACTGAAGCTTTCTTT. Its protein product is CASSNSGVSTEAFF.

This clonotype was detected only a few times. The V gene is TRBV19, the J gene TRBJ2-2; D unresolved. This CDR3 is built from 13 residues. Trimming pared 5 bases from V and 5 bases from J, leaving 9 bases between. Germline V gene data show CDR1 as LNHDA and CDR2 as SQIVND (reference sequence). CDR3 nucleotides: TGTGCCAGTAGTTATGGTCTGACCGGGGAGCTGTTTTTT. This gives the protein CASSYGLTGELFF.

The chain joins TRBV7-6 to TRBJ2-2; D is undetermined. The CDR3 has 16 residues. Germline CDR1 is SGHVS and CDR2 is FNYEAQ. Trimming pared 5 bases from V and 2 bases from J, leaving 15 bases between. The CDR3 spells CASSLRLGRNTGELFF. The CDR3 coding sequence is TGTGCCAGCAGCCTGCGACTTGGGCGAAACACCGGGGAGCTGTTTTTT.

This rearrangement joins TRBV2 to TRBJ2-7, with 7 nucleotides matching TRBD2. Germline V gives CDR1 SNHLY, CDR2 FYNNEI. Trimming removed 6 bases from V and 3 bases from J; junction bases left unmatched: 8. CDR3 length: 14 amino acids. Written as DNA, the CDR3 is TGTGCCAGCAGCGCTATTCGCGGGGGCTACGAGCAGTACTTC. Its translation: CASSAIRGGYEQYF.

The chain uses TRBV27 and TRBJ2-7; 7 positions match TRBD1. V lost 4 bases to trimming and J lost 3 bases; unmatched junction nucleotides: 6. This CDR3 has 14 residues. The germline V gene has CDR1 MNHEY and CDR2 SMNVEV (reference sequence). CDR3 bases: TGTGCCAGCAGTTACACGGGACAGCACTACGAGCAGTACTTC. This gives the protein CASSYTGQHYEQYF.

This clonotype has more than one count but fewer than ten. This chain links TRBV7-9 with TRBJ2-5; D is possibly TRBD1 (6 bases). CDR1 and CDR2 (germline): SEHNR, FQNEAQ (reference sequence). There are 15 residues in the CDR3. The V gene lost 1 base and the J gene lost 3 bases, with 12 bases spanning the gap. The CDR3 spells CASSLVGAGEETQYF. The CDR3 region has the DNA TGTGCCAGCAGCTTAGTAGGGGCAGGGGAAGAGACCCAGTACTTC.

V and J are TRBV6-6 and TRBJ2-7; 10 bases fit TRBD1. After removal of 7 bases from V and 7 bases from J, the junction contained 10 bases not matched to a gene. This CDR3 has 14 amino acids. Per germline, CDR1 MNHNY and CDR2 SVGAGI (reference sequence). The CDR3, as DNA: TGTGCCAGCATCCTTGGACAGGGGGTGAGGGAGCAGTACTTC. As protein: CASILGQGVREQYF.

The V call is TRBV29-1, the J call TRBJ1-1; D possibly corresponds to TRBD1 (6 bases). Trimming took 8 bases from V and 6 from J, leaving 25 bases between them. This CDR3 has 15 residues. Looked up from germline, CDR1 is SQVTM and CDR2 is ANQGSEA. The CDR3 loop reads CSIIEQGMVDAEAFF. DNA of the CDR3: TGCAGCATTATAGAACAGGGAATGGTCGACGCTGAAGCTTTCTTT.

The rearrangement links TRBV6-6 to TRBJ1-2; 7 bases map to TRBD1. CDR1 and CDR2 (germline): MNHNY, SVGAGI (reference sequence). Unmatched junction bases numbered 11, after V lost 5 bases and J lost 2 bases. CDR3 length equals 16 residues. DNA of the CDR3: TGTGCCAGCAGTCTGGGACAGCCAAGCCGAAACTATGGCTACACCTTC. Its translation is CASSLGQPSRNYGYTF.

This clonotype was recorded a few times. The CDR3 region is CASSVGTIRDDYNEQFF. CDR3 coding DNA: TGTGCCAGCAGCGTAGGGACCATCCGGGACGACTACAATGAGCAGTTCTTC. V gene TRBV9 combines with J gene TRBJ2-1; the D gene could be TRBD1 or TRBD2 (5 bases each). This CDR3 has 17 amino acids. CDR1 and CDR2 (germline): SGDLS, YYNGEE. V was cut by 0 bases and J by 3 bases, with 16 bases left in between.

The table lists this clonotype with many counts. The J gene is TRBJ1-1, the V gene TRBV4-2; 10 bases map to TRBD1. The CDR3 length is 16 residues. Germline V gene data show CDR1 as LGHNA and CDR2 as YNFKEQ. V gave up 0 bases and J gave up 6 bases; unmatched junction bases: 7. The CDR3 loop is CASSQDGWDRGSEAFF. The CDR3 nucleotides are TGTGCCAGCAGCCAAGATGGCTGGGACAGGGGATCTGAAGCTTTCTTT.

In its sample, this clonotype was seen many times. The chain recombines TRBV7-9 with TRBJ1-1, with D unresolved. V gave up 1 base and J gave up 14 bases, with 20 bases separating them. From germline, CDR1 is SEHNR and CDR2 FQNEAQ (reference sequence). The CDR3 consists of 14 residues. The CDR3 DNA follows: TGTGCCAGCAGCTTAGGATTAGGCCCTCAAGATGACTTCTTT. It specifies CASSLGLGPQDDFF.

This clonotype was recorded at least ten times. V usage is TRBV7-2 and J usage is TRBJ2-1; D is perhaps TRBD1 or TRBD2 (6 bases each). The germline V gene has CDR1 SGHTA and CDR2 FQGNSA. This CDR3 has 20 residues. V was pared by 3 bases and J by 5 bases, with 29 bases between. The CDR3 DNA reads TGTGCCAGCAGCTTGGGGGAAATCGTGAGTCGGGGGCCAATCCACAATGAGCAGTTCTTC. Protein: CASSLGEIVSRGPIHNEQFF.

This chain joins TRBV28 and TRBJ2-7; 8 bases fit TRBD2. The germline V gene encodes CDR1 MDHEN and CDR2 SYDVKM. The CDR3 is 14 amino acids. Trimming at V came to 0 bases and at J to 6 bases, leaving 4 bases not matched to a gene. CDR3: CASSLCAGGCEQYV. CDR3 DNA: TGTGCCAGCAGTTTATGTGCGGGGGGCTGCGAGCAGTACGTC.

Sample share makes this clonotype medium-sized (0.01 to 0.1%). The rearrangement uses TRBV7-6 and TRBJ2-1, with D possibly matching TRBD1 (5 bases). The CDR3 is 13 residues long. Trimming removed 3 bases at V and 9 bases at J, with 12 bases between. CDR1 SGHVS and CDR2 FNYEAQ come from the germline V gene. CDR3 nucleotides: TGTGCCAGCAGCTTTGACCAGGGCGGTGAGCAGTTCTTC. It yields the protein CASSFDQGGEQFF. The whole variable domain, remainder taken from reference TRBV7-6 and TRBJ2-1, is GAGVSQSPRYKVTKRGQDVALRCDPISGHVSLYWYRQALGQGPEFLTYFNYEAQQDKSGLPNDRFSAERPEGSISTLTIQRTEQRDSAMYRCASSFDQGGEQFFGPGTRLTVL.

This clonotype has a handful of counts. The V gene is TRBV7-9, the J gene TRBJ1-1; no clear D gene. The CDR3 totals 14 residues. Trimming pared 7 bases from V and 2 bases from J, leaving 14 bases between. Germline CDR1 SEHNR, CDR2 FQNEAQ (reference sequence). The CDR3 is CASITSKFNTEAFF. DNA of the CDR3: TGTGCCAGCATCACCAGCAAGTTTAACACTGAAGCTTTCTTT.

About this clonotype itself: A junction end diverges from the germline sequence, so it may reflect a read error. The rearrangement links TRBV11-2 to TRBJ2-1, with D perhaps matching TRBD1 or TRBD2 (6 bases each). From germline, CDR1 is SGHAT and CDR2 FQNNGV. The CDR3 has 15 amino acids. CDR3 DNA: TGTACCAGCAGCATAATCGGGGGCGCCTACAATGAGCAGTTCTTC. Translated: CTSSIIGGAYNEQFF.

This clonotype was counted ten times or more. One junction end disagrees with the germline gene, perhaps due to a read error. This chain joins TRBV12-3 or TRBV12-4 and TRBJ1-5, with D hard to call. This CDR3 is 13 amino acids long. CDR3 bases: TGTGCCAGCAGCTTAGGTAGGGTTCAGCCCCAGCATTTT. Translating gives CASSLGRVQPQHF.

This clonotype was seen a few times. CDR3 DNA sequence: TGTGCCAGCAGTTACCCCCTAGGGAACTATGGCTACACCTTC. It yields the protein CASSYPLGNYGYTF. This rearrangement joins TRBV6-6 to TRBJ1-2; D unclear. Trimming cost V 2 bases and J 2 bases, with 9 bases left between them. Per the germline V gene, CDR1 is MNHNY and CDR2 is SVGAGI (reference sequence). The CDR3 is 14 residues long.

The chain joins TRBV19 to TRBJ2-7; a weak D match, TRBD1 (6 bases). This CDR3 region has 15 residues. V lost 3 bases and J lost 2, with 14 bases in between. CDR1 LNHDA and CDR2 SQIVND come from the germline V gene (reference sequence). This CDR3 is CASSILGTPTYEQYF. CDR3 DNA sequence: TGTGCCAGTAGTATTCTCGGGACACCTACCTACGAGCAGTACTTC.

This clonotype appeared once. This chain links TRBV5-6 with TRBJ2-7; unclear D gene. V was clipped by 6 bases and J by 2 bases, with 15 bases between them. CDR3 length equals 14 residues. Per the germline V gene, CDR1 is SGHDT and CDR2 is YYEEEE. The DNA for the CDR3 is TGTGCCAGCAACCGACACCTCGTAACCTACGAGCAGTACGTC. Encoded protein: CASNRHLVTYEQYV.